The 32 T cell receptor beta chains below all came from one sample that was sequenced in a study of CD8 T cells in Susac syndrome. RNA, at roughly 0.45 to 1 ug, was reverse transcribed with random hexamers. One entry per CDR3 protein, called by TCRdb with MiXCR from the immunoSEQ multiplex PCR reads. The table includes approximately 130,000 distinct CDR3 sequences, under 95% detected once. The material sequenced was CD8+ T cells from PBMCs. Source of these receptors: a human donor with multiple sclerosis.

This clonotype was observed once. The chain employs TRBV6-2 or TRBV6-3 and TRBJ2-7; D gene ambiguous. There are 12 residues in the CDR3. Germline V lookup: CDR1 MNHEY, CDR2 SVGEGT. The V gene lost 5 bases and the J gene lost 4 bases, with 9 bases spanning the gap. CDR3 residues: CASSKWAYEQYF. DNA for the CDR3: TGTGCCAGCAGTAAATGGGCGTACGAGCAGTACTTC.

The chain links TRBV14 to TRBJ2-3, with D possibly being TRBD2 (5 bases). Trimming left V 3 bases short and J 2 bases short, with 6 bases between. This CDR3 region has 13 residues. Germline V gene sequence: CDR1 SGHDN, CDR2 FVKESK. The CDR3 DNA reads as TGTGCCAGCAGCCAGGAGGACACAGATACGCAGTATTTT. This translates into CASSQEDTDTQYF.

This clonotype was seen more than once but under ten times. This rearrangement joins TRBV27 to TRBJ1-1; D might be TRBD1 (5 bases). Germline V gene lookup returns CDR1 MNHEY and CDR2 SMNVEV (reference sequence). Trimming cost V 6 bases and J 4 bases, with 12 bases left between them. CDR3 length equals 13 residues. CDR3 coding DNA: TGTGCCAGCAGACCGGGGGACTCCACTGAAGCTTTCTTT. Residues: CASRPGDSTEAFF.

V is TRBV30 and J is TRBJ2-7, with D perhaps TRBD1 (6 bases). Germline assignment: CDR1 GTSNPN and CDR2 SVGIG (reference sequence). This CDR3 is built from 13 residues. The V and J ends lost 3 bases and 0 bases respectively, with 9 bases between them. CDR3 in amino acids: CAWSTGSSYEQYF. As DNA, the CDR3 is TGTGCCTGGAGCACAGGGAGCTCCTACGAGCAGTACTTC.

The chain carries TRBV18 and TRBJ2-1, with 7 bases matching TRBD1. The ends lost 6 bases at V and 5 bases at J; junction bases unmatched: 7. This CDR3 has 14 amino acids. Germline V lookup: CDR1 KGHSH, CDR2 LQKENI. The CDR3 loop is CASSGTVLNNEQFF. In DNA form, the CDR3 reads TGTGCCAGCTCCGGGACAGTTCTTAACAATGAGCAGTTCTTC. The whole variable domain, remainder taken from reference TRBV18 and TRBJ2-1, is NAGVMQNPRHLVRRRGQEARLRCSPMKGHSHVYWYRQLPEEGLKFMVYLQKENIIDESGMPKERFSAEFPKEGPSILRIQQVVRGDSAAYFCASSGTVLNNEQFFGPGTRLTVL.

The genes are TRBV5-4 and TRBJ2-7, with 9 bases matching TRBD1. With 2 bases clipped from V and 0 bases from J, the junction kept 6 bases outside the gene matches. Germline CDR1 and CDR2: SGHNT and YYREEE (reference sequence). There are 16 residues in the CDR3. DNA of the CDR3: TGTGCCAGCAGCTTCCCGGGACAGGGTTTCTCCTACGAGCAGTACTTC. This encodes CASSFPGQGFSYEQYF.

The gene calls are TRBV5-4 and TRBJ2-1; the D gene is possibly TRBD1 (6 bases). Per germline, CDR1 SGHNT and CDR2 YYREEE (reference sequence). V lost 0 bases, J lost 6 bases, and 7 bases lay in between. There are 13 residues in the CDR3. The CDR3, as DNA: TGTGCCAGCAGCTTGGCCAGGGGCAATGAGCAGTTCTTC. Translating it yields CASSLARGNEQFF.

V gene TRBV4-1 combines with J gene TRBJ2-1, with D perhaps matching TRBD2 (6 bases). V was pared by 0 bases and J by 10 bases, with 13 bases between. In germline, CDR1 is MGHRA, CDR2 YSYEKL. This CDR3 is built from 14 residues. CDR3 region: CASSQEGGVREQFF. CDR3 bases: TGCGCCAGCAGCCAAGAGGGCGGGGTCCGGGAGCAGTTCTTC.

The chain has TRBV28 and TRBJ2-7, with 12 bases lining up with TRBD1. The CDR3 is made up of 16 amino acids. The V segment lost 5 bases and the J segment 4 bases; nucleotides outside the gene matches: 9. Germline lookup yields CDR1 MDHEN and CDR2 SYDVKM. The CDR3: CASSPFGTGGTYEQYF. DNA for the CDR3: TGTGCCAGCAGTCCCTTTGGGACAGGGGGCACTTACGAGCAGTACTTC.

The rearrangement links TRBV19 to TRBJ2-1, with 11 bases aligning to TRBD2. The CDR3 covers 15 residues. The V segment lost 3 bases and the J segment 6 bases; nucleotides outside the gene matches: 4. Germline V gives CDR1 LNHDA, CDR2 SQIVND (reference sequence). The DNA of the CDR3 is TGTGCCAGTAGTATGGGGCTAGCGGGGGGCAATGAGCAGTTCTTC. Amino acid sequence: CASSMGLAGGNEQFF. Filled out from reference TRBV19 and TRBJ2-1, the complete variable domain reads DGGITQSPKYLFRKEGQNVTLSCEQNLNHDAMYWYRQDPGQGLRLIYYSQIVNDFQKGDIAEGYSVSREKKESFPLTVTSAQKNPTAFYLCASSMGLAGGNEQFFGPGTRLTVL.

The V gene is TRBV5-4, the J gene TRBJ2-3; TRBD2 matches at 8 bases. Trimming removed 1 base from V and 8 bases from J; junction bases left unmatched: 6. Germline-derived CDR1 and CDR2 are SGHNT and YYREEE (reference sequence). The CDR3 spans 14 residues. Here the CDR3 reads CASSLREGPGTQYF. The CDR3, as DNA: TGTGCCAGCAGCTTGCGGGAGGGCCCGGGTACGCAGTATTTT.

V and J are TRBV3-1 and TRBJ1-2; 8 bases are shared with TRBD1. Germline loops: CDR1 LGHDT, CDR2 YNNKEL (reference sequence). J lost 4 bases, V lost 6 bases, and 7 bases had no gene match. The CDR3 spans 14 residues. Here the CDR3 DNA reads TGTGCCAGCAGGCACGGGACAGGAGTCTATGGCTACACCTTC. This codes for CASRHGTGVYGYTF. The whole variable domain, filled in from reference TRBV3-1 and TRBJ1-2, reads DTAVSQTPKYLVTQMGNDKSIKCEQNLGHDTMYWYKQDSKKFLKIMFSYNNKELIINETVPNRFSPKSPDKAHLNLHINSLELGDSAVYFCASRHGTGVYGYTFGSGTRLTVV.

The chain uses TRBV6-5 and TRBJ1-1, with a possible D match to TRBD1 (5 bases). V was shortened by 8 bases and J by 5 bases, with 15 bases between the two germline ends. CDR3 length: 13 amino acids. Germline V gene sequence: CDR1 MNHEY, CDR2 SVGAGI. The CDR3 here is CASRVGARTEAFF. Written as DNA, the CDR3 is TGTGCCAGCCGGGTAGGGGCGAGGACTGAAGCTTTCTTT.

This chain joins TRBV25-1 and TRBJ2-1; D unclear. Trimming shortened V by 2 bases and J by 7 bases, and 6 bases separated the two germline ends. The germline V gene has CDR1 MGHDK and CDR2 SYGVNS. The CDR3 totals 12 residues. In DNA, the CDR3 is TGTGCCAGCAGTGAAGTGAGAAATGAGCAGTTCTTC. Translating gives CASSEVRNEQFF.

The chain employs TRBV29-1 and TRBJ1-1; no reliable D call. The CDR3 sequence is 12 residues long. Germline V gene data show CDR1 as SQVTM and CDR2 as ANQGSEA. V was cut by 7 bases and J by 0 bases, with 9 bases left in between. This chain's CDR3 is CSGEGMNTEAFF. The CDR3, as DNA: TGCAGCGGAGAAGGGATGAACACTGAAGCTTTCTTT.

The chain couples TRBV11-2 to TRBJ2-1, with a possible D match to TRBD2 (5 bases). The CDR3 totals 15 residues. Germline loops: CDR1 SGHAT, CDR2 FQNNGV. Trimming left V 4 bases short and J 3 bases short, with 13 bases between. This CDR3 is CASSSPFGNYNEQFF. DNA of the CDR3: TGTGCCAGCAGCTCCCCTTTCGGGAACTACAATGAGCAGTTCTTC.

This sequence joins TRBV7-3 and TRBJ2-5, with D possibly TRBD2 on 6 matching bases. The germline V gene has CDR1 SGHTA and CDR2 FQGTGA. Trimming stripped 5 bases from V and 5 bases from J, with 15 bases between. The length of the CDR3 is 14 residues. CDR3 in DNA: TGTGCCAGCAGCCTCCTAGGAGGGTCGGAGACCCAGTACTTC. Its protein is CASSLLGGSETQYF.

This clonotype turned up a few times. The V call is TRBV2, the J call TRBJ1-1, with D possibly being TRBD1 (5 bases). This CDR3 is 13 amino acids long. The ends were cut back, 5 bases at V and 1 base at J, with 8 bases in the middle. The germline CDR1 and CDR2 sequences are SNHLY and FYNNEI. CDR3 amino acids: CASSLGQNTEAFF. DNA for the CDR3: TGTGCCAGCAGTCTCGGACAGAACACTGAAGCTTTCTTT.

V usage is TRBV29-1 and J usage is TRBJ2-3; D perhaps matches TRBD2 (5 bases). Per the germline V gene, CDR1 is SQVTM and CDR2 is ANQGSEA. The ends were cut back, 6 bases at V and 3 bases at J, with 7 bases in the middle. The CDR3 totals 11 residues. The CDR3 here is CSVRETDTQYF. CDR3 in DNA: TGCAGCGTGAGGGAAACAGATACGCAGTATTTT.

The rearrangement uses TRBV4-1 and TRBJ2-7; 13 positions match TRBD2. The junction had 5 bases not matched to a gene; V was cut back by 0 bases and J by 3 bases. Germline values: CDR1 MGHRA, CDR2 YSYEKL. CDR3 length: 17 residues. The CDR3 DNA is TGCGCCAGCAGCCAAGATAGGACTAGCGGGAGTCGCTACGAGCAGTACTTC. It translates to CASSQDRTSGSRYEQYF.

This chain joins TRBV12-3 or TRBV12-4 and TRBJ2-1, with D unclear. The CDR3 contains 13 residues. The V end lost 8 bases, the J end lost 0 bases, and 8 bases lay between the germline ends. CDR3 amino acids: CASFSSSYNEQFF. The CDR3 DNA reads TGTGCCAGCTTTTCGAGCTCCTACAATGAGCAGTTCTTC.

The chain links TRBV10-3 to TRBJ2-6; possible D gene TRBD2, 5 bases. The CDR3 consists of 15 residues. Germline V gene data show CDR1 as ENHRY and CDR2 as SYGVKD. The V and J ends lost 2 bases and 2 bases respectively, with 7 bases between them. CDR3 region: CAISEDYPGANVLTF. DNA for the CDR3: TGTGCCATCAGTGAGGACTACCCTGGGGCCAACGTCCTGACTTTC.

The CDR3 bases are TGTGCCAGCAGCTCGTATGGCGAGGGGAGCGAGCAGTACTTC. This encodes CASSSYGEGSEQYF. The chain combines TRBV4-2 with TRBJ2-7; D assignment may be TRBD1 or TRBD2 (5 bases each). CDR3 length: 14 residues. CDR1 is LGHNA and CDR2 is YNFKEQ in the germline V gene. The V and J ends lost 5 bases and 6 bases respectively, with 17 bases between them.

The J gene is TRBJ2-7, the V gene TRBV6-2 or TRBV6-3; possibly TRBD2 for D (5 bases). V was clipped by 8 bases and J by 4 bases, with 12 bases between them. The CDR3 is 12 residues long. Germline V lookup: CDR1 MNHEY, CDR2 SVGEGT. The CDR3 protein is CASGEPQYEQYF. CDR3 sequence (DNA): TGTGCCAGCGGGGAGCCCCAATACGAGCAGTACTTC.

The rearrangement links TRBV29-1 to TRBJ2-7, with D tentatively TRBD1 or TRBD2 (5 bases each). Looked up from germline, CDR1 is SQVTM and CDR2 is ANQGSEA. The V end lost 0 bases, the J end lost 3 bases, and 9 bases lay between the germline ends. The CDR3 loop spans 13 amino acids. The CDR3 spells CSVEEGRDYEQYF. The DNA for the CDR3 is TGCAGCGTTGAAGAGGGACGGGACTACGAGCAGTACTTC.

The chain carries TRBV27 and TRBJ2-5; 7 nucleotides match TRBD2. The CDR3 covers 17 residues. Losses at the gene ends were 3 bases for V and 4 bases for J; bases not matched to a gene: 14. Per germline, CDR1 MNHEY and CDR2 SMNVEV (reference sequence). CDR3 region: CASSFVGEGVVGETQYF. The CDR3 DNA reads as TGTGCCAGCAGTTTCGTGGGGGAGGGAGTGGTCGGAGAGACCCAGTACTTC.

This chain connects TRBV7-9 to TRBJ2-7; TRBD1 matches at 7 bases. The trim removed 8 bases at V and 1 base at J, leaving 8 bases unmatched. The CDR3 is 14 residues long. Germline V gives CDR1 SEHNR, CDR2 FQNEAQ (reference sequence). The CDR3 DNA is TGTGCCAGCTCCCTAGTGGGACAGTCCTACGAGCAGTACTTC. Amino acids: CASSLVGQSYEQYF.

The CDR3 reads CASREGQGATYEQYF. CDR3 coding DNA: TGTGCCAGCAGGGAGGGACAGGGGGCGACCTACGAGCAGTACTTC. The J gene is TRBJ2-7, the V gene TRBV27; 12 positions agree with TRBD1. The V gene end was trimmed by 6 bases and the J gene end by 2 bases; junction bases not matched to a gene: 5. Germline assignment: CDR1 MNHEY and CDR2 SMNVEV (reference sequence). This CDR3 spans 15 amino acids.

The chain's CDR3 is CASSEPNTGELFF. The CDR3 DNA sequence: TGTGCCAGTAGTGAGCCGAACACCGGGGAGCTGTTTTTT. The rearrangement joins TRBV19 to TRBJ2-2; no clear D. V was clipped by 5 bases and J by 0 bases, with 4 bases between them. The CDR3 covers 13 residues. The V gene's germline CDR1 is LNHDA and CDR2 SQIVND (reference sequence).

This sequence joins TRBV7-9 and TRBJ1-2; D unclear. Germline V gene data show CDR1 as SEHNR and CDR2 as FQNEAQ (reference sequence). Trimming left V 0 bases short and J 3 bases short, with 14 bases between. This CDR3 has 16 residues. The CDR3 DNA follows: TGTGCCAGCAGCTTAGCCCCCCGGATGGCGGACTATGGCTACACCTTC. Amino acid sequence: CASSLAPRMADYGYTF. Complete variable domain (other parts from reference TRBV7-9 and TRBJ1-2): DTGVSQNPRHKITKRGQNVTFRCDPISEHNRLYWYRQTLGQGPEFLTYFQNEAQLEKSRLLSDRFSAERPKGSFSTLEIQRTEQGDSAMYLCASSLAPRMADYGYTFGSGTRLTVV.

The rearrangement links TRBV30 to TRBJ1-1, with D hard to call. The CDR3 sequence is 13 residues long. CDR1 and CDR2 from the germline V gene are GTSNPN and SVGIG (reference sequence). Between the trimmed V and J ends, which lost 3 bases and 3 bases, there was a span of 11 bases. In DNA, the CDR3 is TGTGCCTGGAGCCACTCGTGGGACACTGAAGCTTTCTTT. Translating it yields CAWSHSWDTEAFF. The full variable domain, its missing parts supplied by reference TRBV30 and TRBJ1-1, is SQTIHQWPATLVQPVGSPLSLECTVEGTSNPNLYWYRQAAGRGLQLLFYSVGIGQISSEVPQNLSASRPQDRQFILSSKKLLLSDSGFYLCAWSHSWDTEAFFGQGTRLTVV.

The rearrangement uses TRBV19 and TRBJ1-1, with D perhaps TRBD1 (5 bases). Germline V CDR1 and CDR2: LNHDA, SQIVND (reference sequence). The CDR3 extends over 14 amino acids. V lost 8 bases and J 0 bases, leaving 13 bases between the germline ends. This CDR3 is CASSTDPMNTEAFF. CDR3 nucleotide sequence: TGTGCCAGTTCGACAGATCCTATGAACACTGAAGCTTTCTTT.